The 27 T cell receptor beta chains given below trace back to one sample, sequenced in a study of blood T cells in healthy people across ages. PCR was performed a second time for roughly 7 to 11 cycles using a sample-barcoded 5' primer and a J-beta primer mix. TCRdb used MiXCR to reprocess the 5' RACE reads, holding one entry per CDR3 protein. The table lists about 720,000 distinct CDR3 sequences, about a fifth of them singletons. Sequencing input: blood. These receptors all stem from a man in his sixties or seventies in good health.

V is TRBV29-1 and J is TRBJ2-3, with 10 positions matching TRBD1. The CDR3 runs to 14 residues. V lost 4 bases to trimming and J lost 2 bases; unmatched junction nucleotides: 3. Germline-derived CDR1 and CDR2 are SQVTM and ANQGSEA. CDR3 protein: CSVGGQGFTDTQYF. Here the CDR3 DNA reads TGCAGCGTTGGGGGACAGGGGTTCACAGATACGCAGTATTTT.

Concerning this clonotype: One base away lies a much larger clone, so this may be a sequencing read error. The rearrangement uses TRBV2 and TRBJ2-5, with TRBD1 identical over 9 bases. The CDR3 is 14 residues long. J lost 3 bases, V lost 7 bases, and 6 bases had no gene match. The germline gives CDR1 SNHLY, CDR2 FYNNEI. The CDR3, as DNA: TGTGCCAGCAATCCCCGGACAGGGGAAGAGACCCAGTACTTC. Its translation: CASNPRTGEETQYF.

This clonotype was detected only a few times. The genes are TRBV18 and TRBJ1-5; D remains ambiguous. Per germline, CDR1 KGHSH and CDR2 LQKENI. Trimming shortened V by 4 bases and J by 5 bases, and 15 bases separated the two germline ends. This CDR3 is 15 amino acids long. The CDR3 is CASSLDGFHDQPQHF. For the CDR3, the DNA is TGTGCCAGCTCACTAGACGGCTTCCACGATCAGCCCCAGCATTTT.

The chain joins TRBV29-1 to TRBJ2-1; 9 nucleotides line up with TRBD2. This CDR3 is 13 amino acids long. CDR1 is SQVTM, CDR2 ANQGSEA, per germline. Trimming cost V 4 bases and J 5 bases; bases outside gene matches: 3. CDR3 region: CSVGAGGNNEQFF. The CDR3 DNA reads as TGCAGCGTTGGGGCGGGAGGGAACAATGAGCAGTTCTTC.

This chain connects TRBV7-2 to TRBJ2-3; TRBD1 matches 8 bases. This CDR3 is built from 16 residues. J lost 2 bases, V lost 4 bases, and 8 bases had no gene match. Germline V lookup: CDR1 SGHTA, CDR2 FQGNSA. In DNA form, the CDR3 reads TGTGCCAGCAGCTCCGGGACAGGAATCTTCACAGATACGCAGTATTTT. It specifies CASSSGTGIFTDTQYF.

This clonotype has more than one count but fewer than ten. V usage is TRBV3-1 and J usage is TRBJ2-7; D not resolved. The V gene's germline CDR1 is LGHDT and CDR2 YNNKEL (reference sequence). The CDR3 is 13 residues long. Trimming took 3 bases from V and 6 from J, leaving 12 bases between them. This CDR3 reads CASSQPGPSEQYF. The CDR3 nucleotides read TGTGCCAGCAGCCAGCCGGGCCCCTCCGAGCAGTACTTC.

The chain is built from TRBV5-6 and TRBJ1-5, with no clear D. Germline lookup yields CDR1 SGHDT and CDR2 YYEEEE. V lost 4 bases, J lost 9 bases, and 14 bases lay in between. This CDR3 is 13 amino acids long. The DNA for the CDR3 is TGTGCCAGCAGCCGCATCAGATTCGGGCCCCAGCATTTT. This encodes CASSRIRFGPQHF.

This clonotype came up a few times. The chain is built from TRBV5-1 and TRBJ2-7; 12 nucleotides agree with TRBD2. This CDR3 has 15 residues. J lost 3 bases, V lost 3 bases, and 4 bases had no gene match. Germline CDR1 is SGHRS and CDR2 is YFSETQ. The CDR3 here is CASSSLAGGIYEQYF. CDR3 in DNA: TGCGCCAGCAGCTCCCTAGCGGGGGGGATCTACGAGCAGTACTTC.

A few counts support this clonotype. This chain links TRBV14 with TRBJ2-5; D not resolved. Deletions cut 3 bases from V and 2 bases from J, with 19 bases between. CDR1 SGHDN and CDR2 FVKESK come from the germline V gene. The CDR3 runs 17 residues. The chain's CDR3 is CASSHPTIRAIQETQYF. CDR3 bases: TGTGCCAGCAGCCACCCAACAATCCGGGCTATACAAGAGACCCAGTACTTC.

V and J are TRBV2 and TRBJ2-5; D is possibly TRBD2 (6 bases). This CDR3 spans 13 amino acids. V lost 3 bases and J lost 4, with 9 bases in between. Germline CDR1 reads SNHLY; CDR2 reads FYNNEI. CDR3 in amino acids: CASSDISGETQYF. In DNA form, the CDR3 reads TGTGCCAGCAGTGACATTAGCGGAGAGACCCAGTACTTC.

The V gene is TRBV6-5, the J gene TRBJ1-5; 7 bases map to TRBD1. Germline CDR1 MNHEY, CDR2 SVGAGI. This CDR3 is 15 amino acids long. After removal of 6 bases from V and 4 bases from J, the junction contained 9 bases not matched to a gene. The CDR3 spells CASRSGQAGNQPQHF. The CDR3 DNA reads as TGTGCCAGCAGGAGCGGACAGGCGGGGAATCAGCCCCAGCATTTT.

There are many counts of this clonotype. The gene calls are TRBV29-1 and TRBJ2-7, with 9 positions matching TRBD2. The trim removed 5 bases at V and 4 bases at J, leaving 6 bases unmatched. The CDR3 runs to 13 residues. The V gene's germline CDR1 is SQVTM and CDR2 ANQGSEA. CDR3: CSVRAGGLYEQYF. The CDR3 nucleotides are TGCAGCGTTAGGGCGGGGGGGCTATACGAGCAGTACTTC.

The rearrangement uses TRBV12-3 or TRBV12-4 and TRBJ1-1; possible D gene TRBD1, 5 bases. Trimming left V 6 bases short and J 7 bases short, with 12 bases between. The CDR3 covers 12 residues. The chain's CDR3 is CASSIGTVEAFF. The DNA of the CDR3 is TGTGCCAGCAGCATCGGGACCGTTGAAGCTTTCTTT.

In its sample, this clonotype was seen a few times. The CDR3 spells CASSLFLGLLNV. In DNA, the CDR3 is TGTGCCAGCAGCTTATTTTTGGGACTCTTGAACGTC. V and J are TRBV7-2 and TRBJ2-7; a weak D match, TRBD2 (6 bases). The V gene's germline CDR1 is SGHTA and CDR2 FQGNSA. CDR3 length: 12 amino acids.

Only a few counts were recorded for this clonotype. The rearrangement uses TRBV11-3 and TRBJ2-2; D unclear. The germline V gene has CDR1 SGHNT and CDR2 YENEEA. V was clipped by 5 bases and J by 6 bases, with 7 bases between them. CDR3 length: 12 residues. The CDR3 sequence is CASSPWPGELFF. CDR3 nucleotides: TGTGCCAGCAGCCCCTGGCCCGGGGAGCTGTTTTTT.

This clonotype has a count of ten or more. The chain uses TRBV12-3 or TRBV12-4 and TRBJ1-6, with D hard to call. Deletions cut 3 bases from V and 12 bases from J, with 12 bases between. The CDR3 loop spans 13 amino acids. CDR3 in amino acids: CASSFQAGLPLHF. CDR3 coding DNA: TGTGCCAGCAGTTTTCAGGCTGGTTTACCCCTCCACTTT.

This sequence joins TRBV28 and TRBJ2-7; 14 bases are shared with TRBD2. The CDR3 is 15 residues long. Looked up from germline, CDR1 is MDHEN and CDR2 is SYDVKM. The V and J ends lost 6 bases and 7 bases, in that order; junction bases with no gene match: 8. The CDR3 DNA reads as TGTGCCAGCAGCCAATGGACTAGCGGGGGGAGGGAGCAGTACTTC. Its protein is CASSQWTSGGREQYF.

V gene TRBV19 combines with J gene TRBJ2-3, with 10 bases aligning to TRBD1. The CDR3 has 15 amino acids. Germline assignment: CDR1 LNHDA and CDR2 SQIVND (reference sequence). V lost 6 bases and J lost 7; bases outside the gene matches: 10. The CDR3 here is CASSPRGQGLNTQYF. CDR3 nucleotide sequence: TGTGCCAGTAGCCCTCGGGGACAGGGGCTAAATACGCAGTATTTT.

V usage is TRBV14 and J usage is TRBJ2-7; 10 bases are shared with TRBD1. Looked up from germline, CDR1 is SGHDN and CDR2 is FVKESK. J lost 1 base, V lost 4 bases, and 4 bases had no gene match. The CDR3 covers 15 residues. In DNA form, the CDR3 reads TGTGCCAGCAGCCGACAGGGGGCCTTTTCCTACGAGCAGTACTTC. It is translated as CASSRQGAFSYEQYF. Complete variable domain (other parts from reference TRBV14 and TRBJ2-7): EAGVTQFPSHSVIEKGQTVTLRCDPISGHDNLYWYRRVMGKEIKFLLHFVKESKQDESGMPNNRFLAERTGGTYSTLKVQPAELEDSGVYFCASSRQGAFSYEQYFGPGTRLTVT.

Notes on this clonotype: A junction boundary mismatches the germline segment, possibly from a read error. The chain recombines TRBV5-1 with TRBJ2-6; TRBD1 or TRBD2 may be the D gene (6 bases each). CDR1 and CDR2 from the germline V gene are SGHRS and YFSETQ. The CDR3 totals 18 residues. CDR3 sequence: CASSLSGGPPSGANVLTF. CDR3 DNA: TGCGCCAGCAGCCTTTCTGGGGGGCCCCCTTCTGGGGCTAACGTCCTGACTTTC.

The chain has TRBV6-1 and TRBJ1-5; no reliable D call. Germline CDR1 is MNHNS and CDR2 is SASEGT. The germline V and J ends were trimmed by 5 bases and 5 bases, with 4 bases remaining between them. This CDR3 has 11 residues. The CDR3 protein is CASSNYQPQHF. For the CDR3, the DNA is TGTGCCAGCAGTAACTATCAGCCCCAGCATTTT.

The chain combines TRBV5-1 with TRBJ2-3; a possible D gene is TRBD1 (5 bases). Per the germline V gene, CDR1 is SGHRS and CDR2 is YFSETQ. This CDR3 contains 14 residues. The ends were cut back, 5 bases at V and 6 bases at J, with 16 bases in the middle. The CDR3 protein is CASRLGLQADTQYF. The CDR3 coding sequence is TGCGCCAGCAGGCTGGGCTTACAGGCCGATACGCAGTATTTT.

V usage is TRBV4-1 and J usage is TRBJ2-3, with D maybe TRBD1 (5 bases). The length of the CDR3 is 14 residues. With 1 base removed from V and 6 bases from J, the gap between germline ends came to 11 bases. Germline V lookup: CDR1 MGHRA, CDR2 YSYEKL. CDR3 amino acids: CASSQGVQGDTQYF. CDR3 nucleotide sequence: TGCGCCAGCAGCCAAGGGGTCCAGGGCGATACGCAGTATTTT.

The chain couples TRBV2 to TRBJ1-1; no definite D call. CDR1 and CDR2 (germline): SNHLY, FYNNEI. CDR3 length: 13 amino acids. The V end was cut by 1 base, the J end by 10 bases, with 13 bases between. The CDR3 region has the DNA TGTGCCAGCAGTGAAGGTCCAGGATCCAGAGCTTTCTTT. It yields the protein CASSEGPGSRAFF.

This clonotype was counted only a few times. The chain has TRBV29-1 and TRBJ2-7; TRBD1 agrees at 8 bases. Germline V gene data show CDR1 as SQVTM and CDR2 as ANQGSEA. This CDR3 spans 13 amino acids. The V and J ends lost 6 bases and 5 bases, in that order; junction bases with no gene match: 9. CDR3 nucleotide sequence: TGCAGCGTGGGCGGGACAGGTTACCACGAGCAGTACTTC. Its translation is CSVGGTGYHEQYF.

The J gene is TRBJ1-1, the V gene TRBV28; D remains ambiguous. Germline loops: CDR1 MDHEN, CDR2 SYDVKM. The CDR3 totals 12 residues. V gave up 4 bases and J gave up 8 bases, with 11 bases separating them. DNA of the CDR3: TGTGCCAGCAGTTACCGACCCGTGGAAGCTTTCTTT. Residues: CASSYRPVEAFF.

The chain links TRBV3-1 to TRBJ2-3, with a tentative D call TRBD1 (6 bases). CDR1 LGHDT and CDR2 YNNKEL come from the germline V gene (reference sequence). V shed 4 bases and J shed 5 bases, with 19 bases lying between them. This CDR3 is built from 16 residues. CDR3 in amino acids: CASSPTGLARGDTQYF. The CDR3 nucleotides are TGTGCCAGCAGCCCCACCGGGCTAGCCAGGGGAGATACGCAGTATTTT.